This TCR beta chain emerged from a study of cytomegalovirus exposure and HLA in healthy donors. Study-wide context: The platform used for the 120 validation repertoires matched that of the approximately 670 first-cohort repertoires, a later analysis reported. General study results and limits: According to a later analysis, TCR clusters from the first cohort tended to co-occur in the 120 or so validation repertoires.

The repertoire was sequenced with immunoSEQ multiplex PCR; TCRdb's copy has only in-frame clones and lacks some. Here the sample spans 150,000 to 200,000 clones, about 88% being singletons. Donors came from a validation cohort of over a hundred subjects, distinct from the first 666-subject cohort. On this clone itself: Its cognate antigen is unknown.

The CDR3 is made up of 15 amino acids. Germline assignment: CDR1 SGHTA and CDR2 FQGTGA. V shed 4 bases and J 6 bases; nucleotides not matched to a gene: 6. The clonotype originates from a woman aged 18 to 35 in good health and CMV-seronegative. Input material: PBMCs. This sequence joins TRBV7-3 and TRBJ2-1; 10 bases agree with TRBD2. CDR3: CASSSTLAGINEQFF. Written as DNA, the CDR3 is TGTGCCAGCAGCTCCACACTAGCGGGGATCAATGAGCAGTTCTTC.